What follows describes a single T cell receptor (beta chain). Participants came from some 23 US areas, aged roughly 18 to 89 years. The study assigned cohorts using participant-reported clinical history. The data derive from a study of blood T cell repertoires in COVID-19. In the source study's methods: How many nucleated cells were present was estimated from reference gene primer amplification. Only in-frame clones appear in the TCRdb table, and some are missing; sequencing was by immunoSEQ multiplex PCR. Clone size and the V and J calls come from that table; the DNA yielded D and trimming. Of about 350,000 clones in the sample, more than 85% were seen once. The CDR3 extends over 9 amino acids. CDR1 and CDR2 from the germline V gene are SGHDN and FVKESK. Between the trimmed V and J ends, which lost 4 bases and 8 bases, there was a span of 3 bases.

The sequence was collected from a woman under 40 who had recovered from COVID-19. The source material was PBMCs or T cells enriched from blood (not recorded which). This sequence joins TRBV14 and TRBJ2-7; no definite D call. CDR3: CASSPKQYF. In nucleotides, the CDR3 is TGTGCCAGCAGCCCCAAGCAGTACTTC.